This T cell receptor beta chain was identified in a study of T cells in Graves' hyperthyroidism and ophthalmopathy. The study, taken as a whole, reports: Classification by a 13 V-J model distinguished ophthalmopathy from stable hyperthyroidism. Median prediction lead before ophthalmopathy onset was around seven months with the model.

The CDR3 regions of TCR beta were amplified from RNA transcripts. A first-round RT-PCR of the TCR CDR3 used the HTBI primer set. TCRdb reprocessed the multiplex PCR reads with MiXCR, giving one entry per CDR3 protein. The sample lists around 340,000 distinct CDR3 sequences, roughly 18% occurring once. This clonotype was counted ten times or more. Its antigen is as yet unknown. CDR1 SGHVS and CDR2 FQNEAQ come from the germline V gene. This CDR3 has 17 amino acids. The V gene lost 1 base and the J gene lost 7 bases, with 23 bases spanning the gap. It was 8.5 to 10 ml of fresh peripheral blood that supplied the PBMCs.

The origin of this receptor is a woman aged 40 to 55 with Graves' ophthalmopathy. The rearrangement uses TRBV7-8 and TRBJ2-7; D is unclear. Input material: blood. The CDR3 spells CASSLEPVIHGSLEQYF. The DNA of the CDR3 is TGTGCCAGCAGCTTAGAGCCGGTCATCCACGGATCGCTAGAGCAGTACTTC. The entire variable domain, with the rest obtained from reference TRBV7-8 and TRBJ2-7, is as follows: GAGVSQSPRYKVAKRGQDVALRCDPISGHVSLFWYQQALGQGPEFLTYFQNEAQLDKSGLPSDRFFAERPEGSVSTLKIQRTQQEDSAVYLCASSLEPVIHGSLEQYFGPGTRLTVT.